The clone carrying this T cell receptor beta chain was picked up one time. Antigen: not known. The PCR was carried out with 60 Vbeta primers and 13 Jbeta primers. TCRdb's table, derived via immunoSEQ multiplex PCR, lists solely in-frame clones and lacks some. The sample consists of some 130,000 clones, over 60% of them appearing once. The germline V gene has CDR1 MNHEY and CDR2 SVGAGI. Trimming cost V 5 bases and J 7 bases, with 11 bases left between them. CDR3 length: 12 amino acids. This specimen belongs to a study of cytomegalovirus exposure and HLA in healthy donors. General study results and limits: In an earlier analysis, most TCR beta V segments were productive about 90% or about 30% of the time.

Sequenced material: PBMCs. The TCR comes from a human donor in good health. This chain uses TRBV6-5 with TRBJ1-2; D is uncertain. The CDR3 sequence is CASSTDFRGYTF. CDR3 DNA: TGTGCCAGCAGTACGGACTTTCGTGGCTACACCTTC.